One sample yielded the 10 T cell receptor beta chains listed below, sequenced in a study of shared clonotypes between healthy human individuals. Clones were read by immunoSEQ multiplex PCR, and TCRdb kept only the in-frame ones, dropping some. The table lists around 2,000,000 clones, roughly 94% of them singletons. Terminally differentiated effector memory CD45RA+ cells were excluded by CCR7 positive selection of CD45RO-negative cells. The sample comprised naive CD8+ T cells sorted from blood. The source is a man in his late teens or twenties in good health.

V is TRBV7-6 and J is TRBJ2-2; 13 bases line up with TRBD2. Germline trimming cut 4 bases from V and 3 bases from J; bases unmatched to any gene: 5. This CDR3 spans 17 amino acids. CDR1 and CDR2 (germline): SGHVS, FNYEAQ. The CDR3 sequence is CASSSELAGGHTGELFF. CDR3 coding DNA: TGTGCCAGCAGCTCAGAACTAGCGGGAGGGCACACCGGGGAGCTGTTTTTT.

A remark on this clone: Different DNA sequences within this sample yield the same CDR3. This rearrangement joins TRBV27 to TRBJ1-1; the D is unclear. From germline, CDR1 is MNHEY and CDR2 SMNVEV (reference sequence). The CDR3 length is 13 residues. Trimming stripped 0 bases from V and 8 bases from J, with 10 bases between. Written as DNA, the CDR3 is TGTGCCAGCAGTTTATCTGGTCGGGTCGAAGCTTTCTTT. This codes for CASSLSGRVEAFF.

V usage is TRBV10-3 and J usage is TRBJ2-7; 8 bases are shared with TRBD1. Germline trimming cut 7 bases from V and 3 bases from J; bases unmatched to any gene: 8. The CDR3 runs to 14 residues. Germline V gene data show CDR1 as ENHRY and CDR2 as SYGVKD. The CDR3 protein is CAITTGGSFYEQYF. The DNA for the CDR3 is TGTGCCATCACCACAGGGGGTTCCTTCTACGAGCAGTACTTC.

The chain has TRBV5-1 and TRBJ1-1; D is ambiguous. There are 14 residues in the CDR3. Trimming stripped 3 bases from V and 2 bases from J, with 11 bases between. In germline, CDR1 is SGHRS, CDR2 YFSETQ. In DNA form, the CDR3 reads TGCGCCAGCAGCTGGGCAGGAGCCAACACTGAAGCTTTCTTT. Amino acid sequence: CASSWAGANTEAFF. Supplemented by reference TRBV5-1 and TRBJ1-1, the full variable domain reads KAGVTQTPRYLIKTRGQQVTLSCSPISGHRSVSWYQQTPGQGLQFLFEYFSETQRNKGNFPGRFSGRQFSNSRSEMNVSTLELGDSALYLCASSWAGANTEAFFGQGTRLTVV.

This sequence joins TRBV7-9 and TRBJ1-2; TRBD1 matches 7 bases. The germline V gene has CDR1 SEHNR and CDR2 FQNEAQ (reference sequence). V lost 5 bases, J lost 2 bases, and 11 bases stayed unmatched. This CDR3 is built from 16 residues. The CDR3 reads CASSPRPGQKNYGYTF. As DNA, the CDR3 is TGTGCCAGCAGCCCAAGACCGGGACAGAAGAACTATGGCTACACCTTC.

The rearrangement links TRBV4-1 to TRBJ2-4; weak D call: TRBD2 (6 bases). This CDR3 is built from 17 residues. Trimming removed 0 bases at V and 1 base at J, with 13 bases between. Germline V gene sequence: CDR1 MGHRA, CDR2 YSYEKL. CDR3: CASSQELADRAKNIQYF. The CDR3 bases are TGCGCCAGCAGCCAAGAATTAGCGGATCGGGCCAAAAACATTCAGTACTTC.

The chain links TRBV5-4 to TRBJ1-3; D remains ambiguous. The CDR3 totals 17 residues. Germline V gives CDR1 SGHNT, CDR2 YYREEE (reference sequence). Trimming left V 0 bases short and J 0 bases short, with 13 bases between. CDR3 sequence reads: CASSLGPPSDSGNTIYF. The CDR3 DNA reads as TGTGCCAGCAGCTTGGGCCCCCCCTCGGACTCTGGAAACACCATATATTTT.

Remarks on this clone: Other DNA variants within this sample encode the same CDR3. The chain uses TRBV6-6 and TRBJ2-7; TRBD2 matches 8 bases. The CDR3 consists of 14 residues. Germline V lookup: CDR1 MNHNY, CDR2 SVGAGI (reference sequence). The J segment lost 3 bases and the V segment lost 2 bases, leaving 3 bases of the junction unmatched. As DNA, the CDR3 is TGTGCCAGCAGTTACGGGCTAGCGGGCTACGAGCAGTACTTC. Protein: CASSYGLAGYEQYF.

The chain couples TRBV5-4 to TRBJ2-2; D remains ambiguous. The CDR3 is 16 amino acids. Germline CDR1 and CDR2: SGHNT and YYREEE (reference sequence). V was trimmed by 4 bases and J by 0 bases, leaving 13 bases between them. The CDR3 nucleotides read TGTGCCAGCAGCCTGGATAGTCGGACGAACACCGGGGAGCTGTTTTTT. The encoded protein is CASSLDSRTNTGELFF.

The chain combines TRBV6-1 with TRBJ2-3; 8 positions agree with TRBD2. CDR3 length: 15 residues. The germline V gene encodes CDR1 MNHNS and CDR2 SASEGT. Unmatched junction bases numbered 6, after V lost 2 bases and J lost 5 bases. The CDR3 DNA is TGTGCCAGCAGTGAATTTAGCGGGGTTGGAGATACGCAGTATTTT. Its protein product is CASSEFSGVGDTQYF.